The rows below give T cell receptor beta chains drawn from one sample of a study of regulatory T cells in long-lasting Graves disease. TCRdb itself ran the multiplex PCR reads through MiXCR, one entry per CDR3 protein. This table holds 650,000 to 850,000 distinct CDR3 sequences, approximately 31% found once. This material consisted of peripheral blood mononuclear cells (PBMCs), taken when the disease was refractory, from a patient treated with antithyroid drugs. The receptors derive from a female donor with Graves disease. Both conserved end residues are part of each CDR3. A D gene is named only where the DNA matches it firmly. Size tells how often a clone was seen (once, few, many) or the class of an expanded clone, and some rows leave it out.

TRBJ2-5,NA,TRBD2,TRBV4-1,CASSHPGLAGRVEETQYF,TGCGCCAGCAGCCACCCGGGACTAGCGGGGCGAGTGGAAGAGACCCAGTACTTC
TRBJ1-4,NA,NA,TRBV20-1,CSAGGEGSTEKLFF,TGCAGTGCCGGGGGGGAGGGAAGCACTGAAAAACTGTTTTTT
TRBJ2-5,many,NA,TRBV10-3,CAIRGPGTTQETQYF,TGTGCCATCAGAGGCCCCGGGACCACTCAAGAGACCCAGTACTTC
TRBJ2-2,few,TRBD2,TRBV12-3/TRBV12-4,CASSLWREGANTGELFF,TGTGCCAGCAGTTTATGGAGGGAGGGCGCGAACACCGGGGAGCTGTTTTTT
TRBJ1-2,many,NA,TRBV28,CASSTSIQRVNYGYTF,TGTGCCAGCAGCACCAGTATCCAAAGGGTTAACTATGGCTACACCTTC
TRBJ1-1,NA,NA,TRBV7-6,CASSLGAGLGNTEAFF,TGTGCCAGCAGCTTAGGGGCCGGATTAGGGAACACTGAAGCTTTCTTT
TRBJ2-7,many,NA,TRBV11-2,CASSLEGAGIVVYEQYF,TGTGCCAGCAGCTTAGAGGGCGCGGGGATCGTCGTTTACGAGCAGTACTTC
TRBJ1-5,NA,NA,TRBV19,CASRTSYSNQPQHF,TGTGCCAGTAGGACCTCTTATAGCAATCAGCCCCAGCATTTT
TRBJ1-5,few,NA,TRBV12-3/TRBV12-4,CASRYDVGQPQHF,TGTGCCAGCAGATACGACGTAGGTCAGCCCCAGCATTTT
TRBJ2-1,few,NA,TRBV20-1,CSAQNHNEQFF,TGCAGTGCTCAAAACCACAATGAGCAGTTCTTC
TRBJ1-5,NA,TRBD1,TRBV12-3/TRBV12-4,CASSRSGQEDQPQHF,TGTGCCAGCAGTAGATCGGGACAGGAGGATCAGCCCCAGCATTTT
TRBJ2-5,many,NA,TRBV18,CASSRLLEETQYF,TGTGCCAGCTCACGACTGCTAGAAGAGACCCAGTACTTC
TRBJ1-1,NA,NA,TRBV30,CAWSQGTTEAFF,TGTGCCTGGAGCCAAGGAACTACTGAAGCTTTCTTT
TRBJ1-3,many,NA,TRBV2,CASRSNPGRGNTIYF,TGTGCCAGCAGGTCGAACCCGGGACGTGGAAACACCATATATTTT
TRBJ1-5,NA,TRBD1,TRBV20-1,CSASPGQGERQPQHF,TGCAGTGCTAGCCCGGGACAGGGGGAACGGCAGCCCCAGCATTTT
TRBJ1-2,few,TRBD1,TRBV5-6,CASSPTGVHGYTF,TGTGCCAGCAGCCCTACAGGGGTACATGGCTACACCTTC
TRBJ1-1,many,NA,TRBV2,CASSKLQGNTEAFF,TGTGCCAGCAGTAAGTTACAGGGGAACACTGAAGCTTTCTTT
TRBJ1-1,NA,TRBD1,TRBV5-5,CASSARQGAEAFF,TGTGCCAGCAGCGCGCGACAGGGGGCTGAAGCTTTCTTT
TRBJ2-5,few,NA,TRBV29-1,CSVDGSQETQYF,TGCAGCGTTGACGGCAGCCAAGAGACCCAGTACTTC
TRBJ2-6,many,TRBD1,TRBV6-1,CASSPRDRGSGANVLTF,TGTGCCAGCAGTCCCCGGGACAGGGGTTCTGGGGCCAACGTCCTGACTTTC
TRBJ1-5,NA,NA,TRBV11-2,CASSGINQPQHF,TGTGCCAGCAGCGGAATTAATCAGCCCCAGCATTTT
TRBJ1-5,few,NA,TRBV27,CASSLSGSEQPQHF,TGTGCCAGCAGTTTATCGGGCAGTGAACAGCCCCAGCATTTT
TRBJ2-7,NA,NA,TRBV6-1,CASSENPSYEQYF,TGTGCCAGCAGTGAAAACCCATCCTACGAGCAGTACTTC
TRBJ2-2,NA,TRBD2,TRBV12-3/TRBV12-4,CASSAHFSGVTGELFF,TGTGCCAGCAGTGCTCACTTTAGCGGGGTCACCGGGGAGCTGTTTTTT
TRBJ1-1,few,NA,TRBV7-9,CASSWAAGTEAFF,TGTGCCAGCAGTTGGGCCGCCGGCACTGAAGCTTTCTTT
TRBJ2-7,many,TRBD2,TRBV27,CASSSGLAGVSYEQYF,TGTGCCAGCAGTTCGGGGCTAGCGGGAGTTTCCTACGAGCAGTACTTC
TRBJ2-4,few,NA,TRBV12-3/TRBV12-4,CASTQLGNIQYF,TGTGCCAGCACGCAACTAGGGAACATTCAGTACTTC
TRBJ2-1,NA,TRBD2,TRBV27,CASSGRGRGPYNEQFF,TGTGCCAGCAGTGGACGCGGGAGGGGGCCCTACAATGAGCAGTTCTTC
TRBJ2-5,once,NA,TRBV12-5,CASAGQDQETQYF,TGTGCTAGTGCGGGACAAGACCAAGAGACCCAGTACTTC
TRBJ2-5,many,NA,TRBV6-1,CASSARMGGTQYF,TGTGCCAGCAGTGCAAGGATGGGCGGGACCCAGTACTTC
TRBJ1-1,NA,NA,TRBV2,CASSEAWGGMNTEAFF,TGTGCCAGCAGTGAGGCGTGGGGAGGCATGAACACTGAAGCTTTCTTT
TRBJ2-5,NA,NA,TRBV20-1,CGATGSGTRETQYF,TGCGGTGCTACCGGATCGGGGACGAGGGAGACCCAGTACTTC
TRBJ2-7,few,TRBD2,TRBV15,CATSRDPTTSGSLGEQYF,TGTGCCACCAGCAGAGATCCTACGACTAGCGGGAGTTTGGGGGAGCAGTACTTC
TRBJ2-7,many,NA,TRBV7-2,CADTGTGIYEQYF,TGTGCCGACACCGGGACTGGCATCTACGAGCAGTACTTC
TRBJ2-2,few,NA,TRBV6-1,CASDDSLGSDTGELFF,TGTGCCAGCGACGACTCTCTCGGGAGTGACACCGGGGAGCTGTTTTTT
TRBJ2-5,once,TRBD2,TRBV6-2/TRBV6-3,CASSVLAVGQETQYF,TGTGCCAGCAGCGTACTAGCGGTGGGCCAAGAGACCCAGTACTTC
TRBJ1-2,few,NA,TRBV6-2/TRBV6-3,CASSYSSTGNNYGYTF,TGTGCCAGCAGTTACTCGAGTACAGGGAACAACTATGGCTACACCTTC
TRBJ1-5,few,NA,TRBV27,CASSLSVAGIGNQPQHF,TGTGCCAGCAGTTTATCGGTTGCAGGGATTGGCAATCAGCCCCAGCATTTT
TRBJ1-1,few,NA,TRBV4-2,CASSQFGPHTEAFF,TGTGCCAGCAGCCAGTTCGGACCTCACACTGAAGCTTTCTTT
TRBJ1-2,few,NA,TRBV30,CAWTRGADSNYGYTF,TGTGCCTGGACTCGAGGGGCAGACAGTAACTATGGCTACACCTTC
TRBJ1-2,NA,TRBD1,TRBV10-3,CASSTRDRGTNYGYTF,TGTGCCTCCTCGACCAGGGACAGGGGCACTAACTATGGCTACACCTTC